This T cell receptor beta chain is from a study of blood T cell repertoires in COVID-19. Study-level information: Italy, Spain and the United States were the sources of the convalescent and acute COVID-19 samples. T cells, B-cell-depleted T cells, or PBMCs provided the cDNA or gDNA that served as material.

In the study's own analysis: Counts of nucleated cells, estimated from reference gene primer amplification, were obtained. Using immunoSEQ multiplex PCR, the repertoire was profiled, and TCRdb retains in-frame clones only, with some absent. D and trimming come from the DNA, and the V and J calls and clone size come from that table. The table lists about 52,000 clones, 85% of them singletons. V was pared by 1 base and J by 8 bases, with 17 bases between. CDR1 is MGHRA, CDR2 YSYEKL, per germline. CDR3 length: 15 residues. This clonotype originated in a human donor in a cohort sampled during active COVID-19. The specimen was peripheral blood. This chain uses TRBV4-1 with TRBJ1-2, with D perhaps TRBD1 (5 bases). CDR3 coding DNA: TGCGCCAGCAGCCAAGTGAAGGGCAGGGTAGAAGGCTACACCTTC. The encoded protein is CASSQVKGRVEGYTF.